These 7 T cell receptor beta chains originate from one sample sequenced in a study of blood T cell repertoires in COVID-19 (dated by TCRdb to between 2020 and 2021). Receptors were amplified or captured by the immunoSEQ multiplex PCR assay. Sourced from immuneACCESS, this table was stored by TCRdb with only in-frame sequences that have V and J called. A share of the clones is absent; for the studies checked, an unresolved V gene accounts for under half, and the remainder has no known explanation. The sample data list 250,000 or so clones, and more than 75% of these were observed just once. Of the sample, 6% to 9% falls within the top ten clones. The sample comprised peripheral blood. These receptors originate from a woman in her sixties or seventies with active or convalescent COVID-19.

The V call is TRBV7-6, the J call TRBJ1-1; maybe TRBD1 (5 bases). Germline CDR1 and CDR2: SGHVS and FNYEAQ. This CDR3 has 17 residues. V was shortened by 5 bases and J by 4 bases, with 23 bases between the two germline ends. CDR3 region: CASSRQALTGRGTEAFF. The CDR3 DNA sequence: TGTGCCAGCAGCCGCCAGGCCCTTACAGGAAGAGGCACTGAAGCTTTCTTT.

This sequence joins TRBV5-1 and TRBJ1-5, with TRBD1 as a possible D gene (5 bases). The germline V gene encodes CDR1 SGHRS and CDR2 YFSETQ. This CDR3 contains 15 residues. The germline V and J ends were trimmed by 4 bases and 0 bases, with 11 bases remaining between them. The CDR3 loop reads CASSLDSLSNQPQHF. CDR3 in DNA: TGCGCCAGCAGCCTTGACAGTCTTAGCAATCAGCCCCAGCATTTT.

The chain recombines TRBV4-3 with TRBJ1-5; the D gene is possibly TRBD1 (6 bases). The CDR3 contains 15 residues. Germline values: CDR1 LGHNA, CDR2 YSLEER. Trimming removed 0 bases from V and 5 bases from J, with 11 bases in between. DNA for the CDR3: TGCGCCAGCAGCCAAGAACGGGCAGGGGATCAGCCCCAGCATTTT. It yields the protein CASSQERAGDQPQHF.

This clone was observed a few times. This sequence joins TRBV11-2 and TRBJ1-4, with D perhaps TRBD1 (6 bases). Germline V gene data show CDR1 as SGHAT and CDR2 as FQNNGV. The germline V and J ends were trimmed by 3 bases and 4 bases, with 9 bases remaining between them. CDR3 length: 14 residues. This CDR3 reads CASSFQGSNEKLFF. The CDR3 DNA follows: TGTGCCAGCAGCTTCCAGGGGAGTAATGAAAAACTGTTTTTT.

The V call is TRBV18, the J call TRBJ1-4, with a weak D call TRBD1 (6 bases). Trimming took 5 bases from V and 5 from J, leaving 18 bases between them. Germline values: CDR1 KGHSH, CDR2 LQKENI. The CDR3 extends over 16 amino acids. This CDR3 is CASSDGLGGMNEKLFF. CDR3 coding DNA: TGTGCCAGCTCAGACGGTCTAGGGGGAATGAATGAAAAACTGTTTTTT.

This chain uses TRBV3-1 (or the pseudogene TRBV3-2) with TRBJ1-6; 7 nucleotides line up with TRBD1. This CDR3 is built from 15 residues. V lost 7 bases to trimming and J lost 9 bases; unmatched junction nucleotides: 12. Germline-derived CDR1 and CDR2 are LGHDT and YNNKEL (reference sequence). The CDR3 region has the DNA TGTGCCAGCACTAACCTAGGAGGGGGCGCTTCACCCCTCCACTTT. It yields the protein CASTNLGGGASPLHF.

This clone was counted between two and nine times. The chain links TRBV2 to TRBJ2-2; 10 bases fit TRBD1. CDR1 is SNHLY, CDR2 FYNNEI, per germline. The length of the CDR3 is 14 residues. The junction had 6 bases not matched to a gene; V was cut back by 6 bases and J by 8 bases. The CDR3 DNA is TGTGCCAGCAGGAGGGACAGGGGTCAAGGGGAGCTGTTTTTT. Translation: CASRRDRGQGELFF. The full variable domain, completed using reference TRBV2 and TRBJ2-2, is EPEVTQTPSHQVTQMGQEVILRCVPISNHLYFYWYRQILGQKVEFLVSFYNNEISEKSEIFDDQFSVERPDGSNFTLKIRSTKLEDSAMYFCASRRDRGQGELFFGEGSRLTVL.